The 21 T cell receptor beta chains below were found in one sample sequenced in a study of blood T cells in healthy people across ages. For the second PCR, which ran for about 6 to 11 cycles, a sample-barcoded 5' primer and a J-beta primer mix were used. TCRdb fed the 5' RACE reads into MiXCR, producing one record per CDR3 protein. The sample records about 1 million distinct CDR3 sequences, 25% being singletons. This sample was also put to use in a study of T cells of mothers and their children.

The sequenced material came from blood. These TCRs come from a girl aged 2 to 9 in good health.

The V gene is TRBV4-3, the J gene TRBJ2-5; D possibly corresponds to TRBD1 (6 bases). V lost 0 bases, J lost 5 bases, and 16 bases lay in between. Germline-derived CDR1 and CDR2 are LGHNA and YSLEER. The CDR3 is 16 amino acids. The CDR3 region has the DNA TGCGCCAGCAGCCAAGATTTTTTGGGGGCTCGGGAGACCCAGTACTTC. Residues: CASSQDFLGARETQYF.

The genes are TRBV11-2 and TRBJ2-3; 7 bases align to TRBD2. The V segment lost 4 bases and the J segment 4 bases; nucleotides outside the gene matches: 8. Germline CDR1 reads SGHAT; CDR2 reads FQNNGV. The CDR3 length is 15 residues. The CDR3 DNA reads as TGTGCCAGCAGCTCCATGACTAGCAATTCAGATACGCAGTATTTT. Translated, it gives CASSSMTSNSDTQYF.

The chain joins TRBV6-1 to TRBJ2-2; D call uncertain. The CDR3 is 14 amino acids. Looked up from germline, CDR1 is MNHNS and CDR2 is SASEGT. V was clipped by 4 bases and J by 11 bases, with 17 bases between them. CDR3 in amino acids: CASSADPEQRELFF. For the CDR3, the DNA is TGTGCCAGCAGTGCGGACCCCGAGCAGCGAGAGCTGTTTTTT.

This clonotype was counted a few times. This chain uses TRBV29-1 with TRBJ1-2; D perhaps matches TRBD1 (6 bases). V dropped 6 bases and J dropped 2 bases, with 13 bases sitting between them. CDR1 is SQVTM and CDR2 is ANQGSEA in the germline V gene. The CDR3 covers 13 residues. CDR3 protein: CSVGFGQNYGYTF. In DNA, the CDR3 is TGCAGCGTAGGGTTTGGACAGAACTATGGCTACACCTTC.

The V and J genes are TRBV12-3 or TRBV12-4 and TRBJ2-1; TRBD2 matches 9 bases. The V gene end was trimmed by 3 bases and the J gene end by 5 bases; junction bases not matched to a gene: 5. The CDR3 spans 15 residues. The CDR3 sequence is CASSFWGGGDNEQFF. The CDR3 DNA sequence: TGTGCCAGCAGTTTCTGGGGCGGGGGGGACAATGAGCAGTTCTTC.

The chain recombines TRBV5-6 with TRBJ2-7, with D possibly being TRBD2 (6 bases). Trimming removed 4 bases from V and 6 bases from J, with 14 bases in between. Germline CDR1 SGHDT, CDR2 YYEEEE. This CDR3 region has 13 residues. CDR3 bases: TGTGCCAGCAGCCTTGTGGGAGGTAGCGAGCAGTACTTC. The encoded protein is CASSLVGGSEQYF.

This clonotype was found a few times. The gene calls are TRBV4-1 and TRBJ1-1, with D perhaps TRBD1 (5 bases). Germline CDR1 MGHRA, CDR2 YSYEKL. The CDR3 covers 14 residues. V was clipped by 1 base and J by 3 bases, with 9 bases between them. CDR3 residues: CASSQAQGDTEAFF. As DNA, the CDR3 is TGCGCCAGCAGCCAAGCGCAGGGCGACACTGAAGCTTTCTTT.

This clonotype was observed a few times. V and J are TRBV20-1 and TRBJ2-7, with TRBD2 identical over 9 bases. Germline CDR1 DFQATT, CDR2 SNEGSKA (reference sequence). The J segment lost 5 bases and the V segment lost 0 bases, leaving 8 bases of the junction unmatched. CDR3 length equals 15 residues. The CDR3 loop reads CSARDPQRGAHEQYF. The CDR3, as DNA: TGCAGTGCTAGAGACCCCCAGCGGGGGGCCCACGAGCAGTACTTC.

A few counts support this clonotype. The chain couples TRBV5-1 to TRBJ2-5; 11 bases agree with TRBD1. From germline, CDR1 is SGHRS and CDR2 YFSETQ. V lost 6 bases, J lost 5 bases, and 9 bases stayed unmatched. CDR3 length: 15 amino acids. The CDR3 nucleotides read TGCGCCAGCAACCCCGGACAGGGGGCTCGGGAGACCCAGTACTTC. This encodes CASNPGQGARETQYF. Together with reference TRBV5-1 and TRBJ2-5, the CDR3 gives the full variable domain: KAGVTQTPRYLIKTRGQQVTLSCSPISGHRSVSWYQQTPGQGLQFLFEYFSETQRNKGNFPGRFSGRQFSNSRSEMNVSTLELGDSALYLCASNPGQGARETQYFGPGTRLLVL.

This clonotype was picked up one time. The V call is TRBV5-6, the J call TRBJ2-2; 12 bases align to TRBD2. The CDR3 is 17 amino acids. Trimming cost V 5 bases and J 5 bases; bases outside gene matches: 10. Germline CDR1 SGHDT, CDR2 YYEEEE. CDR3 region: CASRRRTSGTKTGELFF. CDR3 coding DNA: TGTGCCAGCAGACGAAGGACTAGCGGGACTAAGACCGGGGAGCTGTTTTTT. Supplemented by reference TRBV5-6 and TRBJ2-2, the full variable domain reads DAGVTQSPTHLIKTRGQQVTLRCSPKSGHDTVSWYQQALGQGPQFIFQYYEEEERQRGNFPDRFSGHQFPNYSSELNVNALLLGDSALYLCASRRRTSGTKTGELFFGEGSRLTVL.

This rearrangement joins TRBV20-1 to TRBJ1-4; D uncertain. CDR3 length equals 11 residues. The germline CDR1 and CDR2 sequences are DFQATT and SNEGSKA (reference sequence). The chain's CDR3 is CRQSTNEKLFF. The CDR3 nucleotides are TGCAGACAGTCAACTAATGAAAAACTGTTTTTT.

This clonotype was counted many times. The DNA of the CDR3 is TGTGCCAGCAGCACCCCGACCGGGACGGGGCTCTACGAGCAGTACTTC. Translating gives CASSTPTGTGLYEQYF. The chain joins TRBV7-2 to TRBJ2-7; D possibly matches TRBD1 or TRBD2 (5 bases each). Germline lookup yields CDR1 SGHTA and CDR2 FQGNSA. With 5 bases removed from V and 3 bases from J, the gap between germline ends came to 20 bases. This CDR3 region has 16 residues.

The table lists this clonotype with a few counts. The genes are TRBV9 and TRBJ2-2; D is perhaps TRBD1 (5 bases). V was pared by 0 bases and J by 3 bases, with 9 bases between. Germline CDR1 reads SGDLS; CDR2 reads YYNGEE. There are 15 residues in the CDR3. The CDR3 loop reads CASSVGTQYTGELFF. The CDR3 coding sequence is TGTGCCAGCAGCGTAGGGACACAGTACACCGGGGAGCTGTTTTTT.

The gene calls are TRBV4-3 and TRBJ2-6; D tentatively fits TRBD1 or TRBD2 (5 bases each). Germline V gene lookup returns CDR1 LGHNA and CDR2 YSLEER. V lost 1 base, J lost 0 bases, and 16 bases lay in between. The CDR3 has 19 residues. Here the CDR3 DNA reads TGCGCCAGCAGCCAAGGGTCTGGGGCCGGGAACTCTGGGGCCAACGTCCTGACTTTC. Its translation is CASSQGSGAGNSGANVLTF.

This clonotype was recorded a few times. The V and J genes are TRBV4-3 and TRBJ2-7; D tentatively reads TRBD1 or TRBD2 (5 bases each). CDR1 and CDR2 from the germline V gene are LGHNA and YSLEER. V was pared by 0 bases and J by 1 base, with 10 bases between. The CDR3 runs 15 residues. CDR3 DNA sequence: TGCGCCAGCAGCCAAGAGTGGGACGGATCCTACGAGCAGTACTTC. Translating gives CASSQEWDGSYEQYF.

V is TRBV5-5 and J is TRBJ1-2, with D unclear. V shed 7 bases and J shed 0 bases, with 19 bases lying between them. CDR1 and CDR2 from the germline V gene are SGHKS and YYEKEE (reference sequence). The CDR3 runs 16 residues. CDR3 sequence reads: CASAPTPSAANYGYTF. CDR3 DNA sequence: TGTGCCAGCGCCCCTACGCCAAGTGCCGCTAACTATGGCTACACCTTC. Using reference TRBV5-5 and TRBJ1-2 for the parts outside the CDR3, the full variable domain is DAGVTQSPTHLIKTRGQQVTLRCSPISGHKSVSWYQQVLGQGPQFIFQYYEKEERGRGNFPDRFSARQFPNYSSELNVNALLLGDSALYLCASAPTPSAANYGYTFGSGTRLTVV.

This clonotype was seen a handful of times. The chain combines TRBV21-1 with TRBJ2-4. TRBV21-1 has pseudogene status. This CDR3 comprises 13 residues. The CDR3 protein is CAGLRRAKNIQYF. The CDR3 DNA reads TGTGCCGGCTTACGTCGAGCCAAAAACATTCAGTACTTC.

This clonotype was detected a few times. The chain has TRBV7-2 and TRBJ2-5; D not resolved. The tail of the sequence fits TRBJ2-7 better, so the J call may be wrong. The germline V gene has CDR1 SGHTA and CDR2 FQGNSA. The length of the CDR3 is 16 residues. This CDR3 reads CASSLIPFQSSYEQYF. CDR3 DNA: TGTGCCAGCAGCTTAATCCCCTTTCAGAGCTCCTACGAGCAGTACTTC.

The J gene is TRBJ1-6, the V gene TRBV28; D remains ambiguous. The CDR3 is 16 amino acids. Deletions cut 5 bases from V and 3 bases from J, with 14 bases between. Germline V CDR1 and CDR2: MDHEN, SYDVKM. DNA of the CDR3: TGTGCCAGCAGTCCGCTCCGAAATCGCTATAATTCACCCCTCCACTTT. The encoded protein is CASSPLRNRYNSPLHF.

The chain employs TRBV7-2 and TRBJ2-7, with TRBD2 matching 8 bases. After removal of 1 base from V and 0 bases from J, the junction contained 5 bases not matched to a gene. Germline V gene sequence: CDR1 SGHTA, CDR2 FQGNSA. The CDR3 is 16 amino acids. The CDR3 loop reads CASSLVPRGASYEQYF. Written as DNA, the CDR3 is TGTGCCAGCAGCTTAGTGCCGCGGGGGGCCTCCTACGAGCAGTACTTC.

The table lists this clonotype with a count of one. The gene calls are TRBV7-6 and TRBJ2-2, with a tentative D call TRBD2 (5 bases). V dropped 1 base and J dropped 6 bases, with 9 bases sitting between them. The CDR3 spans 14 residues. From germline, CDR1 is SGHVS and CDR2 FNYEAQ. CDR3 in amino acids: CASSLDRLSGELFF. Written as DNA, the CDR3 is TGTGCCAGCAGCTTAGATAGACTATCCGGGGAGCTGTTTTTT.